This entry is about one TCR beta chain. The target antigen is unknown. The data were taken from a study of PD-1 blockade in classical Hodgkin lymphoma. Findings and caveats of the study: Although disease activity or prior therapy may be involved, causes of the repertoire differences remain undefined. Those starting nivolumab under 1 year post-ASCT were excluded. In CD4+ cells, TCR diversity went up significantly by C4D1, but in CD8+ cells it did not. It was among complete responders that baseline diversity resembled that of newly diagnosed patients.

The protocol was immunoSEQ multiplex PCR, while the TCRdb copy is restricted to in-frame clones and leaves out a portion. The sample shows fewer than 50,000 clones, roughly 86% of them seen only once. All trial patients relapsed after autologous stem cell transplantation. This CDR3 is built from 13 residues. V lost 5 bases to trimming and J lost 0 bases, with 7 bases between them. Germline-derived CDR1 and CDR2 are MNHEY and SMNVEV (reference sequence). The chain recombines TRBV27 with TRBJ1-1; possible D gene TRBD1, 6 bases. This TCR was recovered from a human donor with classical Hodgkin lymphoma. This specimen consisted of peripheral blood mononuclear cells (PBMCs), obtained at baseline. The CDR3 DNA follows: TGTGCCAGCAGTCAGGGGCTGAACACTGAAGCTTTCTTT. It yields the protein CASSQGLNTEAFF.